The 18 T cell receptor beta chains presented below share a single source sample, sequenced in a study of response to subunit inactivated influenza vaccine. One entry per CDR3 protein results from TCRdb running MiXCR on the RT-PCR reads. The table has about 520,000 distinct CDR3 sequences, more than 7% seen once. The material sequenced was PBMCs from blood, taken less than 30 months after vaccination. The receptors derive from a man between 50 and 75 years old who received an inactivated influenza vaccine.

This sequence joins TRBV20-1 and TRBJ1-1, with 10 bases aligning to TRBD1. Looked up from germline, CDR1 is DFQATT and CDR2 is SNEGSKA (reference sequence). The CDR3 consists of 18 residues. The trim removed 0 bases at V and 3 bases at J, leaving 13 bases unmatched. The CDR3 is CSARDMTGGRSWDTEAFF. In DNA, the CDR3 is TGCAGTGCTAGAGATATGACAGGGGGCCGATCGTGGGACACTGAAGCTTTCTTT.

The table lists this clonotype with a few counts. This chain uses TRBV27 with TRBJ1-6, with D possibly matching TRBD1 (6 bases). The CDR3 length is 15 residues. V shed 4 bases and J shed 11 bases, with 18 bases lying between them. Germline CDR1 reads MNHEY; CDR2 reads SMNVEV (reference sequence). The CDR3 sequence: CASSWASGGGTPLHF. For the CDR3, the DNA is TGTGCCAGCAGTTGGGCCTCCGGAGGGGGGACACCCCTCCACTTT.

CDR3 residues: CASSLTQAPRSEAFF. CDR3 sequence (DNA): TGCGCCAGCAGCTTGACACAGGCCCCTAGGTCTGAAGCTTTCTTT. J is TRBJ1-1 and V is TRBV5-1, with a weak D call TRBD1 (5 bases). The V end was cut by 1 base, the J end by 6 bases, with 16 bases between. There are 15 residues in the CDR3. The germline CDR1 and CDR2 sequences are SGHRS and YFSETQ.

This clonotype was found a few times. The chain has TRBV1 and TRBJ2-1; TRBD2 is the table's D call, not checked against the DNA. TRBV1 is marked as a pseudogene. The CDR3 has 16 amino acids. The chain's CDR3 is CTSSPQGAGVRNEQFF. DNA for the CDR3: TGCACCAGCAGCCCACAAGGAGCGGGGGTCCGGAATGAGCAGTTCTTC.

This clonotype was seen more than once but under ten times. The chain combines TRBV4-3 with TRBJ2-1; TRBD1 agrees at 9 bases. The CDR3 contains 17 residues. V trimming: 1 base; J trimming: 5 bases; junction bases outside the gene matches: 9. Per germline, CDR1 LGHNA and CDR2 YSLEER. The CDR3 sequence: CASSQGLSGTGNNEQFF. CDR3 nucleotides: TGCGCCAGCAGCCAAGGCCTGTCAGGGACAGGGAACAATGAGCAGTTCTTC.

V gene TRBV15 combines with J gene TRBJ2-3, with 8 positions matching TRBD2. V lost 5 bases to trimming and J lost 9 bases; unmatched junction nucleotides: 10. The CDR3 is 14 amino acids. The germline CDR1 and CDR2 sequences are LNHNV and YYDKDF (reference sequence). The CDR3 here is CATSVGTSPSTQYF. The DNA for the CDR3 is TGTGCCACCAGCGTCGGGACTAGTCCGTCAACGCAGTATTTT.

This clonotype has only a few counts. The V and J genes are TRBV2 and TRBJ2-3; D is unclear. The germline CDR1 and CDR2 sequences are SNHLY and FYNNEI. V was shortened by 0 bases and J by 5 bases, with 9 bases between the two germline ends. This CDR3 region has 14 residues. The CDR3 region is CASSEADALDTQYF. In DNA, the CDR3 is TGTGCCAGCAGTGAAGCGGACGCCCTAGATACGCAGTATTTT.

CDR3 nucleotides: TGTGCCAGCAGCGAGGGGATGGGGCAGTATTTT. Its translation is CASSEGMGQYF. The genes are TRBV7-9 and TRBJ2-3, with D perhaps assigned TRBD1 or TRBD2 (5 bases each). V was clipped by 5 bases and J by 11 bases, with 11 bases between them. This CDR3 contains 11 residues. CDR1 SEHNR and CDR2 FQNEAQ come from the germline V gene (reference sequence).

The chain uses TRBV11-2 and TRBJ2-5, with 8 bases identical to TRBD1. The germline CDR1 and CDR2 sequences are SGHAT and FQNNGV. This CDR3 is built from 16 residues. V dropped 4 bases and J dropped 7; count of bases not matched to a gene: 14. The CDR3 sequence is CASSSRQGTLRGTQYF. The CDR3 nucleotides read TGTGCCAGCAGCTCCCGACAGGGGACATTGCGGGGGACCCAGTACTTC.

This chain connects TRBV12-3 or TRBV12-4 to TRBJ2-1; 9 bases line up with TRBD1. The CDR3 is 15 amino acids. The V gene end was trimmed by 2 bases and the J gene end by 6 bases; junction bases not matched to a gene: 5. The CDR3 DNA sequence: TGTGCCAGCAGTTTAAGGGGACAGGGTGTCAATGAGCAGTTCTTC. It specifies CASSLRGQGVNEQFF.

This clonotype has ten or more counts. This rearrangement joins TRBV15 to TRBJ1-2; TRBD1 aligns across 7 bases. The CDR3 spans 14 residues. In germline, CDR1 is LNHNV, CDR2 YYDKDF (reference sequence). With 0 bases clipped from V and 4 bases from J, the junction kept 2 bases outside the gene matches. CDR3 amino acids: CATSRDGQVYGYTF. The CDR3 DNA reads TGTGCCACCAGCAGAGATGGACAGGTCTATGGCTACACCTTC.

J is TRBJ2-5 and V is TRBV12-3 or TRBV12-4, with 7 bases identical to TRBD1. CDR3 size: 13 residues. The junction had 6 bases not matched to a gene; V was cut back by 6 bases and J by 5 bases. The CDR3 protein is CASSTGAGETQYF. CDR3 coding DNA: TGTGCCAGCAGCACAGGGGCGGGCGAGACCCAGTACTTC.

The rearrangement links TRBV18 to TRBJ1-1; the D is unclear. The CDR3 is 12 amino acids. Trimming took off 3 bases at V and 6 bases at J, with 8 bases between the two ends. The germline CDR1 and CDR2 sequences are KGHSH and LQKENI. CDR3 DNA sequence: TGTGCCAGCTCACCGGGGAGGTCTGAAGCTTTCTTT. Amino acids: CASSPGRSEAFF.

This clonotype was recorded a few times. The CDR3 coding sequence is TGTGCCAGCAGCCCGACAGGGACCGGGACCCAGTACTTC. Translation: CASSPTGTGTQYF. The chain uses TRBV11-2 and TRBJ2-5, with 7 bases fitting TRBD1. CDR1 is SGHAT and CDR2 is FQNNGV in the germline V gene. The CDR3 loop spans 13 amino acids. V lost 5 bases, J lost 7 bases, and 7 bases stayed unmatched.

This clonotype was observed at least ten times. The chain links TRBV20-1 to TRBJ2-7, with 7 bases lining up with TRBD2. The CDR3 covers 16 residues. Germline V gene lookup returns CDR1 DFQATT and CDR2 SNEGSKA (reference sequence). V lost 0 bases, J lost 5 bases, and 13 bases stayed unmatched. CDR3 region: CSARDFLAGEDDEQYF. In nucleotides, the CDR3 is TGCAGTGCTAGAGATTTCTTGGCGGGAGAGGATGACGAGCAGTACTTC.

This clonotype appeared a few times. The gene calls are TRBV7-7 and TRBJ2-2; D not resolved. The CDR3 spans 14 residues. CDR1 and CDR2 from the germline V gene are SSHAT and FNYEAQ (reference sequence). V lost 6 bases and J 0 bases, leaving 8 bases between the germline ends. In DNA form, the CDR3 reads TGTGCCAGCAGTTCGGCAGCGAACACCGGGGAGCTGTTTTTT. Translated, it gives CASSSAANTGELFF.

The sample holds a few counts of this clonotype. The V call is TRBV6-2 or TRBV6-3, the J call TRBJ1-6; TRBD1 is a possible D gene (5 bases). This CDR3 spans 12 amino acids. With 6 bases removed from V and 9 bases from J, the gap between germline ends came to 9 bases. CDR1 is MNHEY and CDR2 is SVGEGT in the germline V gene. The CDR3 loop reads CASSRQISPLHF. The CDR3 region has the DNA TGTGCCAGCAGCCGACAGATTTCACCCCTCCACTTT.

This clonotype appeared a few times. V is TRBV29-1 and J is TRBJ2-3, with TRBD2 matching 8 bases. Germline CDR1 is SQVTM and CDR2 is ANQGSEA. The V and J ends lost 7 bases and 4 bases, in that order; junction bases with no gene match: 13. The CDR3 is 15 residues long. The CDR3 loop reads CSDAFAGGFPDTQYF. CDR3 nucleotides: TGCAGCGACGCTTTTGCGGGAGGATTTCCAGATACGCAGTATTTT.